The rows below give T cell receptor beta chains drawn from one sample of a study of OX40 agonist ivuxolimab in advanced cancers. Generated by immunoSEQ multiplex PCR, the TCRdb table keeps only in-frame clones and is missing some. The sample lists 90,000 or so clones, 75% to 90% occurring once. Sequences were derived from CD4+ or CD8+ T cells sorted from blood, sampled in a trial of the OX40 agonist ivuxolimab. The receptor source for this set is an adult with an advanced solid tumor such as melanoma, head and neck, liver or kidney cancer. Both conserved end residues are part of each CDR3. A D gene is named only where the DNA matches it firmly. Clone size is shown for a subset of rows, as once, few, many or a class of expanded clone.

clone_size	v_call	d_call	j_call	cdr3_nt	cdr3_aa
once	TRBV30	NA	TRBJ1-2	TGTGCCTGGAGTGTCCAGGGGTTGGGGCGCTATGGCTACACCTTC	CAWSVQGLGRYGYTF
NA	TRBV19	NA	TRBJ1-6	TGTGCCAGTAGTCAAGGGGTAGGAACCTATAATTCACCCCTCCACTTT	CASSQGVGTYNSPLHF
NA	TRBV4-3	NA	TRBJ1-1	TGCGCCAGCAGCCAAGATTTGGAGGATGGGAACACTGAAGCTTTCTTT	CASSQDLEDGNTEAFF
NA	TRBV4-2	NA	TRBJ1-4	TGTGCCAGCAGCCAAGTCGTCAGCTCCAAAAGGATTTTT	CASSQVVSSKRIF
NA	TRBV18	TRBD2	TRBJ2-1	TGTGCCAGCTCATCCGGGACTAGCGGGAACCCTGAGCAGTTCTTC	CASSSGTSGNPEQFF
NA	TRBV18	TRBD1	TRBJ1-5	TGTGCCAGCTCACCCCGACAGGGCCCAGGGCCCCAGCATTTT	CASSPRQGPGPQHF
NA	TRBV18	NA	TRBJ2-1	TGTGCCAGCTCACCGAGGAACAATGAGCAGTTCTTC	CASSPRNNEQFF
NA	TRBV5-1	NA	TRBJ2-7	TGCGCCAGCAGCTTGAGAGGGCAGTCCTACGAGCAGTACTTC	CASSLRGQSYEQYF
NA	TRBV19	NA	TRBJ2-6	TGTGCCAGTAGTATCAGGATTTCTGGGGCCAACGTCCTGACTTTC	CASSIRISGANVLTF
NA	TRBV30	TRBD1	TRBJ2-4	TGTGCCTGTACAGGGGGATCAAACATTCAGTACTTC	CACTGGSNIQYF
NA	TRBV4-3	NA	TRBJ1-2	TGCGCCAGCAGCCAGTTAGCGACAACTAACTATGGCTACACCTTC	CASSQLATTNYGYTF
NA	TRBV7-9	NA	TRBJ2-1	TGTGCCAGCAGCAAGGACCGGGATTCCTACAATGAGCAGTTCTTC	CASSKDRDSYNEQFF
NA	TRBV19	NA	TRBJ1-1	TGTGCCAGTAGGAGTCAGGGTGAAGCTTTCTTT	CASRSQGEAFF
few	TRBV30	TRBD1	TRBJ1-2	TGTGCCTGGAGTAAAGGGACAGGGGAGGATGGCTACACCTTC	CAWSKGTGEDGYTF
NA	TRBV9	TRBD2	TRBJ2-1	TGTGCCAGCAGCGTCCAGCAGACTAGCGGGCGAATTTCCTACAATGAGCAGTTCTTC	CASSVQQTSGRISYNEQFF
few	TRBV4-2	NA	TRBJ2-2	TGTGCCAGCAGCCCCGGACAGACGAACACCGGGGAGCTGTTTTTT	CASSPGQTNTGELFF
NA	TRBV7-9	TRBD1	TRBJ2-7	TGTGCCAGCAGCCCTTCCGGGGACAGGGGGAGAAGAGAAAACTACGAGCAGTACTTC	CASSPSGDRGRRENYEQYF
once	TRBV11-2	NA	TRBJ2-7	TGTGCCAGCAGCTCCTCGAAAGAGGACGGTCGCGTGGGGTACTTC	CASSSSKEDGRVGYF
NA	TRBV19	TRBD1	TRBJ2-2	TGTGCCAGTCTCAGACAGGGGACAAACACCGGGGAGCTGTTTTTT	CASLRQGTNTGELFF
NA	TRBV5-6	NA	TRBJ2-1	TGTGCCAGCAGCTTTGGGTTCCACTCCTACAATGAGCAGTTCTTC	CASSFGFHSYNEQFF
few	TRBV20-1	TRBD1	TRBJ2-1	TGCAGTGCCAGAGGACAGGGGAAGTTCTTC	CSARGQGKFF
NA	TRBV7-2	NA	TRBJ2-7	TGTGCCAGCAGCTCCCAGTCTACCTACGAGCAGTACTTC	CASSSQSTYEQYF
NA	TRBV7-9	NA	TRBJ1-1	TGTGCCAGCAGCTTACCTGACTGGGGCAGTGAAGCTTTCTTT	CASSLPDWGSEAFF
NA	TRBV6-5	TRBD1	TRBJ2-2	TGTGCCAGCACCGGGACAGGGGGAACCACCGGGGAGCTGTTTTTT	CASTGTGGTTGELFF
NA	TRBV27	NA	TRBJ2-1	TGTGCCAGCAGTTCGAGGACTTACGAGCAGTTCTTC	CASSSRTYEQFF
NA	TRBV2	TRBD1	TRBJ1-1	TGTGCCAGCAAGGGACAGGGGAACACTGAAGCTTTCTTT	CASKGQGNTEAFF
NA	TRBV7-3	NA	TRBJ2-7	TGTGCCAGCAGCTTAACAGGCAACTACGAGCAGTACTTC	CASSLTGNYEQYF
NA	TRBV28	NA	TRBJ1-4	TGTGCCAGCAGTTTTTTGTCTACGGGGGGGCCGGATGAAAAACTGTTTTTT	CASSFLSTGGPDEKLFF
NA	TRBV27	NA	TRBJ1-2	TGTGCCAGCAGTTTATCTTCGATCTCTTATGGCTACACCTTC	CASSLSSISYGYTF
NA	TRBV7-9	NA	TRBJ2-4	TGTGCCAGCAGCCCCGGGGAGCCCTGGGACATTCAGTACTTC	CASSPGEPWDIQYF
once	TRBV18	NA	TRBJ2-2	TGTGCCAGCTCAATCCACCAGGGTCTCAGCACCGGGGAGCTGTTTTTT	CASSIHQGLSTGELFF
NA	TRBV7-9	TRBD1	TRBJ1-1	TGTGCCAGCAGCTCCAGGGGGGGGAACACTGAAGCTTTCTTT	CASSSRGGNTEAFF
NA	TRBV10-3	NA	TRBJ2-1	TGTGCCATCAAGGGGGGACCCGAGGATGAGCAGTTCTTC	CAIKGGPEDEQFF
NA	TRBV11-2	NA	TRBJ2-7	TGTGCCAGCAGCTTAGAGACCTACGAGCAGTACTTC	CASSLETYEQYF
NA	TRBV7-2	NA	TRBJ1-3	TGTGCCAGCAGCTTAGTCCCCGATGACTACTCTGGAAACACCATATATTTT	CASSLVPDDYSGNTIYF
NA	TRBV2	NA	TRBJ2-3	TGTGCCAGCAGTGCGACGGGGACCCACACAGATACGCAGTATTTT	CASSATGTHTDTQYF
NA	TRBV7-2	NA	TRBJ1-2	TGTGCCAGCAGCCCGAGTCAAAACTATGGCTACACCTTC	CASSPSQNYGYTF
NA	TRBV10-3	NA	TRBJ1-2	TGTGCCATCAGTTCGGACGGGCAGAACTATGGCTACACCTTC	CAISSDGQNYGYTF
NA	TRBV2	NA	TRBJ1-4	TGTGCCAGCTTTTGGGCTGAAAAACTGTTTTTT	CASFWAEKLFF
NA	TRBV30	NA	TRBJ1-2	TGTGCCTGGAGTCTACAGGGCTATGGCTACACCTTC	CAWSLQGYGYTF
NA	TRBV28	NA	TRBJ1-1	TGTGCCAGCAGTTCCTTACAGGGTTGGGCTTTCTTT	CASSSLQGWAFF
NA	TRBV21-1	NA	TRBJ2-2	TGTGCCAGCCCGACCCTACACGGCGGGGAGCTGTTTTTT	CASPTLHGGELFF